These T cell receptor beta chains were read from a single sample in a study of blood T cell repertoires in COVID-19. Profiled with immunoSEQ multiplex PCR; TCRdb holds only in-frame clones, not every one. The table has approximately 160,000 clones, around 84% seen once. Sequencing was carried out using PBMCs or T cells enriched from blood (not recorded which). The receptor set was obtained from a woman in her fifties or sixties who had recovered from COVID-19. CDR3s include the opening cysteine and the closing phenylalanine or tryptophan.

V: TRBV9; CDR3: CASSVVLGQGINGYTF
V: TRBV28; CDR3: CASFPSGTGSYNEQFF
V: TRBV14; CDR3: CASSQVTPGETQYF
V: TRBV12-5; CDR3: CASGLDRLNASSYEQYF
V: TRBV7-2; CDR3: CASSLTAGGFAEAFF
V: TRBV19; CDR3: CASSAQEYSNQPQHF
V: TRBV10-3; CDR3: CAISVGANTDTQYF
V: TRBV19; CDR3: CASSMGQVYQKLFF
V: TRBV5-1; CDR3: CASSLVGGAGANVLTF
V: TRBV9; CDR3: CASSVGFRGTEAFF
V: TRBV5-1; CDR3: CASSPGLAGASGIQYF
V: TRBV2; CDR3: CASGQGGYTQYF
V: TRBV29-1; CDR3: CSFAPIYGDTDTQYF
V: TRBV7-9; CDR3: CASSLAYGFGNTIYF
V: TRBV3-1/TRBV3-2; CDR3: CASSQALAGANEQFF
V: TRBV5-4; CDR3: CASSSWGLKNEQYF
V: TRBV2; CDR3: CASRRTGPKLFF
V: TRBV19; CDR3: CASSGGSYNSPLHF
V: TRBV13; CDR3: CASSSGQGQTYGYTF
V: TRBV9; CDR3: CASSAGQGYNQPQHF
V: TRBV27; CDR3: CASSPLAGNTGELFF
V: TRBV5-1; CDR3: CASRTGLEGDTQYF
V: TRBV11-2; CDR3: CASSPDRGGQPQHF
V: TRBV7-2; CDR3: CASSRTGQGYQPQHF
V: TRBV19; CDR3: CASSRTGRNTGELFF
V: TRBV6-5; CDR3: CASSYLAPSPLHF
V: TRBV5-1; CDR3: CASSYLGGVGSYNEQFF
V: TRBV18; CDR3: CASSELAPEQFF
V: TRBV30; CDR3: CAWSKPGQVTEQYF
V: TRBV5-1; CDR3: CASSLAGQIMNTEAFF
V: TRBV6-5; CDR3: CASSLTSGSINEQFF